The rows below give T cell receptor beta chains drawn from one sample of a study of blood T cell repertoires in COVID-19. This table comes from immunoSEQ multiplex PCR, and its TCRdb copy is limited to in-frame clones, with some not included. This sample has some 220,000 clones; about 83% occur once, and the top ten carry around 5.5%. Sequencing was carried out using peripheral blood. These receptors came from a human donor in a cohort sampled during active COVID-19. Both conserved end residues are part of each CDR3.

len: 16
v_gene: TRBV15
j_gene: TRBJ1-5
CDR3aa: CATSRAGRESNQPQHF

len: 13
v_gene: TRBV5-4
j_gene: TRBJ2-1
CDR3aa: CASSPTPNNEQFF

len: 15
v_gene: TRBV24-1
j_gene: TRBJ2-2
CDR3aa: CATSARDRGSGELFF

len: 13
v_gene: TRBV18
j_gene: TRBJ1-3
CDR3aa: CASSSGAGNTIYF

len: 14
v_gene: TRBV6-5
j_gene: TRBJ1-2
CDR3aa: CASIGTVPNYGYTF

len: 14
v_gene: TRBV30
j_gene: TRBJ1-6
CDR3aa: CAWSPKDIRSPLHF

len: 15
v_gene: TRBV7-9
j_gene: TRBJ1-2
CDR3aa: CASSLDGGVNYGYTF

len: 14
v_gene: TRBV28
j_gene: TRBJ1-1
CDR3aa: CASRAGTSVYEAFF

len: 13
v_gene: TRBV2
j_gene: TRBJ2-1
CDR3aa: CASSLRSYNEQFF

len: 13
v_gene: TRBV2
j_gene: TRBJ1-3
CDR3aa: CASSENGGNTIYF

len: 13
v_gene: TRBV27
j_gene: TRBJ2-5
CDR3aa: CASSLGRAGTQYF

len: 15
v_gene: TRBV14
j_gene: TRBJ2-5
CDR3aa: CASSHPAGGGETQYF

len: 15
v_gene: TRBV28
j_gene: TRBJ1-5
CDR3aa: CASSWAGGFNQPQHF